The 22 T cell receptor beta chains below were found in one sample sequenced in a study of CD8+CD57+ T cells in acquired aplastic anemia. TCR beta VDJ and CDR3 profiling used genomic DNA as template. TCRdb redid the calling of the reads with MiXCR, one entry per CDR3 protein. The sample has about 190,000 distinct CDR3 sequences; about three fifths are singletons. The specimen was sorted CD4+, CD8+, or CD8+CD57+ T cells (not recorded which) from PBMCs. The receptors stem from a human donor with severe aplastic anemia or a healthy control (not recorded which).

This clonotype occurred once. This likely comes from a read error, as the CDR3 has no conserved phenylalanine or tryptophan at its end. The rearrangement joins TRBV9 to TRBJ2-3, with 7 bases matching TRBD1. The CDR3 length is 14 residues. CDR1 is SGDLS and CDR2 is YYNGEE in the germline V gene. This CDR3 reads CASSGWDSTDTQYL. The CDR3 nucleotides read TGTGCCAGCAGCGGGTGGGACAGCACAGACACGCAGTATCTT.

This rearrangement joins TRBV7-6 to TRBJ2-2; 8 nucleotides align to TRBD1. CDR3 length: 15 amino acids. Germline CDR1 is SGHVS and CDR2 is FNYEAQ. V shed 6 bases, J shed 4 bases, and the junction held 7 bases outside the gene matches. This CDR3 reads CASSRLRGRTGELFF. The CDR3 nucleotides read TGTGCCAGCAGTCGCCTCAGGGGGCGCACCGGGGAGCTGTTTTTT.

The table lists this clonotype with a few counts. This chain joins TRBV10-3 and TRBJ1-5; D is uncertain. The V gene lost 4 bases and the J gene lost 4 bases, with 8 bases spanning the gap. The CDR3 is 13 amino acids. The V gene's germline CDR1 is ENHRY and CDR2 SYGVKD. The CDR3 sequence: CAISGTDNQPQHF. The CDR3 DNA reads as TGTGCCATCAGTGGGACGGATAATCAGCCCCAGCATTTT.

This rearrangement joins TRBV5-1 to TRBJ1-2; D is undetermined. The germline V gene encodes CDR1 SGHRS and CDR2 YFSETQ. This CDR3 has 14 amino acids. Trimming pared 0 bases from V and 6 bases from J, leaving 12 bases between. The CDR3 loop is CASSLALGVNGYTF. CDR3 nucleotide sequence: TGCGCCAGCAGCTTGGCCCTGGGAGTAAATGGCTACACCTTC.

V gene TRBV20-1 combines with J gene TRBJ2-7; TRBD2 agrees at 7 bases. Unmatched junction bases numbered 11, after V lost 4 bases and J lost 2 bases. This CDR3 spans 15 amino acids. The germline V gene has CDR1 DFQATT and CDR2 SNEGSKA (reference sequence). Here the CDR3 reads CSAIPLSGAPYEQYF. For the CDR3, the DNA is TGCAGTGCTATTCCCCTCAGCGGGGCCCCCTACGAGCAGTACTTC.

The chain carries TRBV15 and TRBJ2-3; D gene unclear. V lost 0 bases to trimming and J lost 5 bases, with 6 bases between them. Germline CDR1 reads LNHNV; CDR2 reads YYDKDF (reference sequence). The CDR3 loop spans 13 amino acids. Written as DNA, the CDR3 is TGTGCCACCAGCAGAGATGTGGGAGATACGCAGTATTTT. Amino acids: CATSRDVGDTQYF.

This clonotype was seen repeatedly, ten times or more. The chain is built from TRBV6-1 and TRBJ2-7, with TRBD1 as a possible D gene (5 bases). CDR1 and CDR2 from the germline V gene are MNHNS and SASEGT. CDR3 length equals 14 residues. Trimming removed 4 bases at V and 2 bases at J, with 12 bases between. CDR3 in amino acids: CASSGGLSPYEQYF. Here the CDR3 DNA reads TGTGCCAGCAGTGGGGGCCTGAGCCCCTACGAGCAGTACTTC.

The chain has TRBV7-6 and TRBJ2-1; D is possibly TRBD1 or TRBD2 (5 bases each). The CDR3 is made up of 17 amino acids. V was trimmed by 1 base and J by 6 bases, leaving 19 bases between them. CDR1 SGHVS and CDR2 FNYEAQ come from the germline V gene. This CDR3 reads CASSLDLGTLSPNEQFF. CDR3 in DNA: TGTGCCAGCAGCTTAGATCTCGGGACCCTAAGTCCCAATGAGCAGTTCTTC.

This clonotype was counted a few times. This chain's CDR3 is CASSQVGWSDSPLHF. CDR3 bases: TGTGCCAGCAGCCAAGTCGGATGGTCAGATTCACCCCTCCACTTT. V gene TRBV14 combines with J gene TRBJ1-6; no clear D gene. In germline, CDR1 is SGHDN, CDR2 FVKESK. The CDR3 covers 15 residues. Trimming left V 1 base short and J 8 bases short, with 12 bases between. Full variable domain (outside the CDR3, taken from reference TRBV14 and TRBJ1-6): EAGVTQFPSHSVIEKGQTVTLRCDPISGHDNLYWYRRVMGKEIKFLLHFVKESKQDESGMPNNRFLAERTGGTYSTLKVQPAELEDSGVYFCASSQVGWSDSPLHFGNGTRLTVT.

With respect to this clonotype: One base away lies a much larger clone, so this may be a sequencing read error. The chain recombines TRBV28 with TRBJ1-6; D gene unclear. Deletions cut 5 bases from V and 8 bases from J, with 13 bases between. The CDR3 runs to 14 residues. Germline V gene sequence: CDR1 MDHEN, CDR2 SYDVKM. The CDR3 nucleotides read TGTGCCAGCAGTCTTATTGGTGGTTATTCACCCCTCCACTTT. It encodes CASSLIGGYSPLHF.

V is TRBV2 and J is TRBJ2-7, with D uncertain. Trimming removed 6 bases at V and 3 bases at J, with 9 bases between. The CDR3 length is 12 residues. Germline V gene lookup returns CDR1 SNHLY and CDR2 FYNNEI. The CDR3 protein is CASRWARYEQYF. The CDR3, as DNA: TGTGCCAGCAGATGGGCCCGCTACGAGCAGTACTTC.

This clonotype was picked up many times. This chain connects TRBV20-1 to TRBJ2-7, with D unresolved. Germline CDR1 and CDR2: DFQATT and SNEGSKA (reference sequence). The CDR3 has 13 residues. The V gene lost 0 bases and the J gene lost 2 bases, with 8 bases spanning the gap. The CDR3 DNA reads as TGCAGTGCTAGAGACCTATTCACCTACGAGCAGTACTTC. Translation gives CSARDLFTYEQYF.

The CDR3 sequence is CSAGRRGAVDEQYF. For the CDR3, the DNA is TGCAGTGCTGGAAGGAGGGGGGCAGTGGACGAGCAGTACTTC. The rearrangement uses TRBV20-1 and TRBJ2-7; possibly TRBD1 or TRBD2 for D (6 bases each). Trimming took 5 bases from V and 5 from J, leaving 19 bases between them. CDR3 length equals 14 residues. The V gene's germline CDR1 is DFQATT and CDR2 SNEGSKA (reference sequence).

CDR3 loop: CASRDALSGNTIYF. CDR3 DNA: TGTGCCAGCCGGGATGCGCTCTCTGGAAACACCATATATTTT. The chain joins TRBV25-1 to TRBJ1-3; no firm D call. CDR1 is MGHDK, CDR2 SYGVNS, per germline. The CDR3 is 14 residues long. The ends were cut back, 8 bases at V and 0 bases at J, with 11 bases in the middle.

CDR3 in amino acids: CASSLGDRENSPLHF. DNA for the CDR3: TGTGCCAGCAGCTTGGGGGACCGCGAAAATTCACCCCTCCACTTT. The chain carries TRBV7-3 and TRBJ1-6; D possibly corresponds to TRBD1 (5 bases). Germline loops: CDR1 SGHTA, CDR2 FQGTGA. V was pared by 3 bases and J by 7 bases, with 13 bases between. The CDR3 length is 15 residues.

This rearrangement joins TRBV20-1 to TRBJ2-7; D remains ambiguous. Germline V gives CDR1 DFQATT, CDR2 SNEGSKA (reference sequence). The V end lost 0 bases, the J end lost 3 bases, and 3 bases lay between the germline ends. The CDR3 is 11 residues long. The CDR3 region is CSARDDYEQYF. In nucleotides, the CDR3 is TGCAGTGCTAGAGATGACTACGAGCAGTACTTC.

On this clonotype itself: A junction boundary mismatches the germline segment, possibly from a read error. The CDR3 nucleotides are TGTGCCAGCGGTTTATCGGGGAGGACAGGGGAGTACGAGCAGTACTTC. It specifies CASGLSGRTGEYEQYF. The chain has TRBV27 and TRBJ2-7, with 9 bases matching TRBD1. The CDR3 runs to 16 residues. Germline V gene lookup returns CDR1 MNHEY and CDR2 SMNVEV (reference sequence).

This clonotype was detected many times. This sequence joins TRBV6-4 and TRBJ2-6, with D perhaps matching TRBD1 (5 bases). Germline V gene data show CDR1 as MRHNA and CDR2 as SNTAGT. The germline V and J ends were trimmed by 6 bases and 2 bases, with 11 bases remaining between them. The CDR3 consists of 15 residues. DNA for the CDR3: TGTGCCAGCAGGGGCACAGGTGCTGGGGCCAACGTCCTGACTTTC. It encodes CASRGTGAGANVLTF.

This CDR3 is CSASGGAIEQFF. The CDR3 DNA reads as TGCAGTGCTAGCGGGGGGGCCATTGAGCAGTTCTTC. The gene calls are TRBV20-1 and TRBJ2-1, with 8 bases that match TRBD2. The germline gives CDR1 DFQATT, CDR2 SNEGSKA (reference sequence). The trim removed 3 bases at V and 9 bases at J, leaving 4 bases unmatched. The CDR3 is made up of 12 amino acids.

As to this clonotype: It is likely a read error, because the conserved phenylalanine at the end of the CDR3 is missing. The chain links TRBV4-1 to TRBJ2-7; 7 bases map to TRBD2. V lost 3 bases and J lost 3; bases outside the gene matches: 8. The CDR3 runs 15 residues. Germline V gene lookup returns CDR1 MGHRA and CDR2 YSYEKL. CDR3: CASSQTAGEYYEQYL. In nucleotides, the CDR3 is TGCGCCAGCAGCCAGACCGCGGGGGAGTACTACGAGCAGTACCTC.

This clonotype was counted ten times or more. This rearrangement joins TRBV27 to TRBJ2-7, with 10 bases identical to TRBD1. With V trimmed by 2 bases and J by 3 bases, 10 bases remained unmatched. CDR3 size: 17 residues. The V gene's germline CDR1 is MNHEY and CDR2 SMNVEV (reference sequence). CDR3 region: CASSLLSGTGAYYEQYF. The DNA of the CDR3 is TGTGCCAGCAGTTTACTATCCGGGACAGGGGCTTACTACGAGCAGTACTTC.

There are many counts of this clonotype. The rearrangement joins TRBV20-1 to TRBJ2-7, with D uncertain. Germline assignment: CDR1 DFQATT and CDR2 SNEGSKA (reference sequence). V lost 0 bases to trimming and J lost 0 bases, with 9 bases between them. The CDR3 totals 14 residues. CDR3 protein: CSARDWTISYEQYF. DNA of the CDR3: TGCAGTGCTAGAGATTGGACCATCTCCTACGAGCAGTACTTC.